This T cell receptor (beta chain) was retrieved from a study of HIV-infected patients and healthy controls. Approximately 510 ng RNA was reverse transcribed with alpha and beta constant-region primers. Separate chain-specific third strand synthesis with multiplexing indices produced the alpha and beta libraries. One primer pair amplified all rearrangements per chain; each cDNA got molecular barcodes. TCRdb called the 5' RACE reads again in MiXCR, with one record for every CDR3 protein. The sample lists approximately 8,700 distinct CDR3 sequences, 8% to 9.5% occurring once. CDR3 length: 15 amino acids. V lost 3 bases and J lost 5, with 14 bases in between. Germline assignment: CDR1 DFQATT and CDR2 SNEGSKA (reference sequence). Follow-up blood was drawn about 14 weeks, roughly three months, after antiretroviral therapy began. The repertoire came from unfractionated whole blood and reflected all unsorted peripheral T cells.

V usage is TRBV20-1 and J usage is TRBJ1-6, with a weak D call TRBD1 (6 bases). The sequence was collected from an adult with HIV infection. The sequenced sample was blood, obtained during antiretroviral therapy. The CDR3 bases are TGCAGTGCTAGGGATACAGGGACCCATAATTCACCCCTCCACTTT. It encodes CSARDTGTHNSPLHF.